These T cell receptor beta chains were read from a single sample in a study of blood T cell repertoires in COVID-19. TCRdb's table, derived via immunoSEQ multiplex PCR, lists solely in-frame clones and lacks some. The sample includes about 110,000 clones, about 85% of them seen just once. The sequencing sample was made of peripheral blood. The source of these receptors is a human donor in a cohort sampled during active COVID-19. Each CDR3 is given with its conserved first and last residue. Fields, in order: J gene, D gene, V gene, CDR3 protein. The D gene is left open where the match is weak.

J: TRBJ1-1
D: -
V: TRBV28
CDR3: CASSLVTAANTEAFF

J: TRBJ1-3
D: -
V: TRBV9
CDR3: CASSVRPDRGNTIYF

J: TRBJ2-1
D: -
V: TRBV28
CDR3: CASSRWGDNEQFF

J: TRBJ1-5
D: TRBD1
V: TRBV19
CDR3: CASSITGQGDQPQHF

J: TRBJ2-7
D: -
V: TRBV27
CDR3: CASRLQGVAYEQYF

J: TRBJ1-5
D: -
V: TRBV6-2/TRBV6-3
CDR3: CASSSLSNQPQHF

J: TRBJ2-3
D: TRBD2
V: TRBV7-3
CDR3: CASSSGLAGVDTQYF

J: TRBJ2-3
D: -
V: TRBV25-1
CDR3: CASRMRGADTQYF

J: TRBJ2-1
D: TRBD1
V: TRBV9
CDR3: CASSLYRQGIMGNEQFF

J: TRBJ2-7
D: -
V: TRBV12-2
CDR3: CASRFMNSGSLHEQYF

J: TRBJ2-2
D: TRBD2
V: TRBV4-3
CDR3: CASSHPASGVATGELFF

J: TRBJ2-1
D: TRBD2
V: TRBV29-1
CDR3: CSVAPFETSGRSNEQFF

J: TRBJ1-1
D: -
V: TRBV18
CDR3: CASSPLTGLNTEAFF

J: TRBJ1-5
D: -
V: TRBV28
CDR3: CASSSTVRIQPQHF

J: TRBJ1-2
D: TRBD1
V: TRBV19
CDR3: CASSIFGTGGYGYTF

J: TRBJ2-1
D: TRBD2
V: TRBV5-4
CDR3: CASSRGGEAYNEQFF

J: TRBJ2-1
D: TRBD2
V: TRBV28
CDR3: CASWGTSLGNEQFF

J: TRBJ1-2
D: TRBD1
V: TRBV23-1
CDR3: CASSQRDRAMGGYTF

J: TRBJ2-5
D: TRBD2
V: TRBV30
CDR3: CAWSSKRGEVQETQYF

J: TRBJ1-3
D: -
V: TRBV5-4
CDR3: CASSAGVQRGNTIYF

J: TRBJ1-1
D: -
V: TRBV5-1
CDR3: CASSHEVTTEAFF

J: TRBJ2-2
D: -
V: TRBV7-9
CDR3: CASSLDLGRHTGELFF

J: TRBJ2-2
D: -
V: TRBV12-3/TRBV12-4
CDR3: CASSHKNTGELFF

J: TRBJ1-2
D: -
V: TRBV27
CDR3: CASSLWGAEGYTF

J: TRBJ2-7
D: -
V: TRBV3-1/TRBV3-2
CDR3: CASSRLSSYEQYF

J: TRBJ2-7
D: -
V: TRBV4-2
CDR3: CASSQDLTGTPNGEQYF

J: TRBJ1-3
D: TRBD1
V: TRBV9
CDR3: CASSVGGQFVAGNTIYF

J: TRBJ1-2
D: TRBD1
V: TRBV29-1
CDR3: CSVGTGGGYTF

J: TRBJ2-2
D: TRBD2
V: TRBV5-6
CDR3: CASSPGLADTGELFF

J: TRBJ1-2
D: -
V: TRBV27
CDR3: CASRVSGNYGYTF

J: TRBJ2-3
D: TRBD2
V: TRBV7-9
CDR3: CALDGRGSTDTQYF

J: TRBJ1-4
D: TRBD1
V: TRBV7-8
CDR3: CASSFYKGQEKLFF

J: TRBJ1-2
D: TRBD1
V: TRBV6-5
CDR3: CASSPSTGWYGHTF

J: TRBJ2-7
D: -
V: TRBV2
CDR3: CASSDLLSGLNYEQYF

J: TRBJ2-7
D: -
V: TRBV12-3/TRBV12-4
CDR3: CASRQNYEQYF

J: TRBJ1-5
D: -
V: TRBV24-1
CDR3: CATSDTRRGYNQPQHF

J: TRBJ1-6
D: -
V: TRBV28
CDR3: CASSSLQGMGYSPLHF

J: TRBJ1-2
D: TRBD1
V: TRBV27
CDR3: CASSLGRAGTGPSNYGYTF

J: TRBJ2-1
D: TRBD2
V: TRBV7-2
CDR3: CASSLVALAGKDEQFF

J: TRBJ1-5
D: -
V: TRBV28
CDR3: CASSQSNQPQHF

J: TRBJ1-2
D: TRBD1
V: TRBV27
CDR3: CASAEGGSYGYTF

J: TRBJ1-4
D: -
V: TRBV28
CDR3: CASSTGGTTNEKLFF

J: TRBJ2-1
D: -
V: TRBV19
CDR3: CASSMGGVPSNEQFF